Sequencing of this T cell receptor beta chain was carried out in a study of vaccination effects on CD4 cells after COVID-19. Clones were sequenced by immunoSEQ multiplex PCR, and TCRdb holds only the in-frame ones, with some missing. The repertoire has under 50,000 clones, around four fifths of them found once; the top ten carry around 7.9%. On roughly day 10 of culture, CD4+ T cells were separated out. This CDR3 comprises 15 residues. The V gene's germline CDR1 is SGHTA and CDR2 FQGTGA. The J segment lost 5 bases and the V segment lost 2 bases, leaving 7 bases of the junction unmatched. This clone is a singleton in its sample. Its specificity is not known.

The specimen was CD4+ T cells from PBMCs cultured without peptide, collected before COVID-19 vaccination. This clonotype was obtained from a human donor who had a prior SARS-CoV-2 infection. The rearrangement uses TRBV7-3 and TRBJ2-5; 8 positions match TRBD2. CDR3 loop: CASSLGAGGRETQYF. As DNA, the CDR3 is TGTGCCAGCAGCTTAGGCGCGGGGGGCAGGGAGACCCAGTACTTC.